These T cell receptor beta chains were read from a single sample in a study of cytomegalovirus exposure and HLA in healthy donors. Method: immunoSEQ multiplex PCR; TCRdb's copy keeps in-frame clones and lacks some. The sample table includes approximately 190,000 clones. Source material: PBMCs. The receptors were sampled from a boy under 18 in good health and CMV-seronegative. CDR3s include the opening cysteine and the closing phenylalanine or tryptophan. The D gene is left open where the match is weak.

d_call	v_call	cdr3_length	j_call	cdr3_nt	cdr3_aa
-	TRBV7-2	14	TRBJ1-1	TGTGCCAGCAGCTTAACAGGGACGACCACTGAAGCTTTCTTT	CASSLTGTTTEAFF
TRBD1	TRBV2	13	TRBJ2-3	TGTGCCAGCAGGGCGGACAGGGCAGATACGCAGTATTTT	CASRADRADTQYF
-	TRBV29-1	13	TRBJ2-1	TGCAGCGTTGTGGGGGGGGCCTTCAATGAGCAGTTCTTC	CSVVGGAFNEQFF
-	TRBV10-1	15	TRBJ2-1	TGCGCCAGCAGTGAGTCGCTGATAAGGGGCAATGAGCAGTTCTTC	CASSESLIRGNEQFF
-	TRBV19	13	TRBJ2-7	TGTGCCACCTCGAGGGACACTTCCTACGAGCAGTACTTC	CATSRDTSYEQYF
-	TRBV5-6	15	TRBJ1-2	TGTGCCAGCAGCTACCACAGGGAAGCTAACTATGGCTACACCTTC	CASSYHREANYGYTF
-	TRBV4-1	14	TRBJ1-5	TGCGCCAGCAGCCAATCAGGGGGCAATCAGCCCCAGCATTTT	CASSQSGGNQPQHF
-	TRBV5-8	14	TRBJ1-3	TGTGCCAGCAGCTTGGGGAGCTCTGGAAACACCATATATTTT	CASSLGSSGNTIYF
-	TRBV11-2	13	TRBJ2-7	TGTGCCAGCAGCTTATTAGGAGGGTACGAGCAGTACTTC	CASSLLGGYEQYF
-	TRBV7-2	12	TRBJ2-3	TGTGCCAGCAGCATCGTTCCGGATACGCAGTATTTT	CASSIVPDTQYF
-	TRBV27	15	TRBJ1-5	TGTGCCAGCAGTTTGACCCAGGTCGTATTGTCGGCCCAGCATTTT	CASSLTQVVLSAQHF
-	TRBV7-6	14	TRBJ2-1	TGTGCCAGCAGCTTAGGTTCCGGGGTCAATGAGCAGTTCTTC	CASSLGSGVNEQFF
TRBD2	TRBV2	13	TRBJ2-3	TGTGCCAGCAGGCGGGGGTTGACAGATACGCAGTATTTT	CASRRGLTDTQYF
-	TRBV6-5	15	TRBJ2-2	TGTGCCAGCAGGAGACAGGGAGGAAACACCGGGGAGCTGTTTTTT	CASRRQGGNTGELFF
TRBD1	TRBV2	15	TRBJ1-1	TGTGCCAGCAGTTTCCGGACAGGTGGGAACACTGAAGCTTTCTTT	CASSFRTGGNTEAFF
-	TRBV19	14	TRBJ1-1	TGTGCCAGTAGTACTTCGGGAAAAGACACTGAAGCTTTCTTT	CASSTSGKDTEAFF
-	TRBV5-1	16	TRBJ1-1	TGCGCCAGCAGCTTTTTGGAGCCGGGGATGAACACTGAAGCTTTCTTT	CASSFLEPGMNTEAFF
-	TRBV6-1	14	TRBJ1-3	TGTGCCAGCAGTGAACGGGGGGAAGGAAACACCATATATTTT	CASSERGEGNTIYF
-	TRBV5-1	12	TRBJ2-3	TGCGCCAGCAGTTTACTACTCGATACGCAGTATTTT	CASSLLLDTQYF
-	TRBV30	12	TRBJ1-1	TGTGCCTGGTGGACAGAGAACACTGAAGCTTTCTTT	CAWWTENTEAFF
-	TRBV9	15	TRBJ2-2	TGTGCCAGCAGCGCGGCACCAGGCTACACCGGGGAGCTGTTTTTT	CASSAAPGYTGELFF
TRBD2	TRBV6-6	14	TRBJ2-3	TGTGCCAGCAGTTACGACGGGGGGGCAGATACGCAGTATTTT	CASSYDGGADTQYF
-	TRBV7-9	13	TRBJ2-7	TGTGCCAGCAGCTTAGAATCCGCCTACGAGCAGTACTTC	CASSLESAYEQYF
-	TRBV28	13	TRBJ1-2	TGTGCCAGCGGCAGGGGACGAACCCATGGCTACACCTTC	CASGRGRTHGYTF
TRBD2	TRBV2	14	TRBJ2-7	TGTGCCAGCATTTTAGCGGGGTTTTCCTACGAGCAGTACTTC	CASILAGFSYEQYF
-	TRBV29-1	13	TRBJ2-4	TGCAGCGTCGCCGACAGGGCCAAAAACATTCAGTACTTC	CSVADRAKNIQYF
-	TRBV7-9	16	TRBJ1-6	TGTGCCAGCAGCCCTTTCCAGGTTGACACGGATTCACCCCTCCACTTT	CASSPFQVDTDSPLHF
-	TRBV6-6	14	TRBJ1-5	TGTGCCAGCAGTGTAGGGTTCGCGGGTCAGCCCCAGCATTTT	CASSVGFAGQPQHF
TRBD1	TRBV30	14	TRBJ2-7	TGTGCCTGGGTACCGACAGGGGGCGTCTACGAGCAGTACTTC	CAWVPTGGVYEQYF
TRBD1	TRBV7-9	15	TRBJ1-2	TGTGCCAGCAGCTTAGTCCCACAGGGGAGCTATGGCTACACCTTC	CASSLVPQGSYGYTF
-	TRBV7-9	13	TRBJ2-7	TGTGCCAGCAGCTCGGACAAGAAGTACGAGCAGTACTTC	CASSSDKKYEQYF
-	TRBV30	16	TRBJ1-4	TGTGCCTGGAGCGCCTGGCGGGGGGCCGCAAATGAAAAACTGTTTTTT	CAWSAWRGAANEKLFF
TRBD2	TRBV29-1	17	TRBJ2-3	TGCAGCGTTCTCGGACTAGCGGGGGAAACTAGCACAGATACGCAGTATTTT	CSVLGLAGETSTDTQYF
-	TRBV2	12	TRBJ1-5	TGTGCCAGCAGTGACCTCGATCAGCCCCAGCATTTT	CASSDLDQPQHF
TRBD2	TRBV15	14	TRBJ2-1	TGTGCCACCAGCAGGACTAGCGGTGACAATGAGCAGTTCTTC	CATSRTSGDNEQFF
TRBD1	TRBV29-1	14	TRBJ2-1	TGCAGCGTTGCCACCCAGGGGGCTGTCAATGAGCAGTTCTTC	CSVATQGAVNEQFF
-	TRBV27	14	TRBJ2-3	TGTGCCAGCAGCAACCCCCGGGACACAGATACGCAGTATTTT	CASSNPRDTDTQYF
-	TRBV4-2	14	TRBJ2-7	TGTGCCAGCAGCCGACTTGAGGGGGGGGACGAGCAGTACTTC	CASSRLEGGDEQYF
-	TRBV9	12	TRBJ2-3	TGTGCCAGCAGCGTTGCCGGGGATACGCAGTATTTT	CASSVAGDTQYF
-	TRBV7-8	13	TRBJ2-1	TGTGCCAGCAGCTTAGCTAATTCCAATGAGCAGTTCTTC	CASSLANSNEQFF
-	TRBV5-1	14	TRBJ2-5	TGCGCCAGCAGCTTGGGCAGGGTCCAAGAGACCCAGTACTTC	CASSLGRVQETQYF
TRBD1	TRBV4-3	15	TRBJ1-2	TGCGCCAGCAGCCAAGATCAAGGGGGCGGCTATGGCTACACCTTC	CASSQDQGGGYGYTF
TRBD2	TRBV4-2	15	TRBJ2-1	TGTGCCAGCAGCCAAAAAGCGGGGGCAGCGGGCGAGCAGTTCTTC	CASSQKAGAAGEQFF
-	TRBV4-1	16	TRBJ1-2	TGCGCCAGCAGCCAAGGTGTAAGGGGGGGCATCGCTGGCTACACCTTC	CASSQGVRGGIAGYTF
-	TRBV9	13	TRBJ1-1	TGTGCCAGCAGCGTCCGGGGAGGCACTGAAGCTTTCTTT	CASSVRGGTEAFF
-	TRBV4-1	18	TRBJ2-6	TGCGCCAGCAGCCAAGAAAGGAGCTTGGCTCCCGGGGCCAACGTCCTGACTTTC	CASSQERSLAPGANVLTF
-	TRBV13	16	TRBJ1-6	TGTGCCAGCAGCTTATCCGGTGATTCCTATAATTCACCCCTCCACTTT	CASSLSGDSYNSPLHF
-	TRBV11-2	17	TRBJ1-4	TGTGCCAGCAGCGCCCGAACGGGGGTGAGTCGGAGTGAAAAACTGTTTTTT	CASSARTGVSRSEKLFF
-	TRBV19	14	TRBJ2-5	TGTGCCACCGCTCCCCTCCGAGATCAAGAGACCCAGTACTTC	CATAPLRDQETQYF
TRBD2	TRBV7-2	15	TRBJ2-1	TGTGCCAGCAGGAAAGCGGGGCAGGCCTACAATGAGCAGTTCTTC	CASRKAGQAYNEQFF
TRBD2	TRBV5-4	16	TRBJ2-7	TGTGCCAGCAGCCCTCGGGAGGCGGACCTTTCCTACGAGCAGTACTTC	CASSPREADLSYEQYF
-	TRBV19	14	TRBJ1-2	TGTGCCAGTAGTTCCGACAGGCCTGGCTATGGCTACACCTTC	CASSSDRPGYGYTF
-	TRBV6-1	15	TRBJ1-5	TGTGCCAGCAGTGAAGCGCCCACCCCCGGGCAGCCCCAGCATTTT	CASSEAPTPGQPQHF
-	TRBV15	15	TRBJ1-3	TGTGCCACCAGCCGCCTCCGGGGAGACGTAAACACCATATATTTT	CATSRLRGDVNTIYF
TRBD1	TRBV9	14	TRBJ1-1	TGTGCCAGCAGCTCTCGACAGGGGGGAGCTGAAGCTTTCTTT	CASSSRQGGAEAFF
-	TRBV12-2	13	TRBJ2-7	TGTGCAAGTCGCGTCGGGGTTTCCTACGAGCAGTACTTC	CASRVGVSYEQYF
-	TRBV19	13	TRBJ2-3	TGTGCCAGTAGTATATTAGGGGGAGATACGCAGTATTTT	CASSILGGDTQYF
TRBD1	TRBV6-1	15	TRBJ1-4	TGTGCCAGCGTACCGACAGGGGGCGCAGGAGAAAAACTGTTTTTT	CASVPTGGAGEKLFF